This entry is about one T cell receptor beta chain. The sample belongs to a study of CD8 T cells in Susac syndrome. Random hexamers were used to reverse transcribe an amount of about 0.45 to 1 ug RNA. Multiplex PCR with immunoSEQ amplified the TCR beta CDR3 across 54 Vbeta and 13 Jbeta. TCRdb processed the immunoSEQ multiplex PCR reads anew with MiXCR; each CDR3 protein has one entry. The table records under 150,000 distinct CDR3 sequences, approximately 95% of them present only once. Fulfillment of recently defined diagnostic criteria for definite or probable disease was shown by the patients with Susac syndrome. This TCR was sampled from a human donor with Susac syndrome. What was sequenced was CD4+ T cells from PBMCs.

The CDR3 DNA is TGTGCCAGCAGCTTAGCCCGGGACGGAACCTACGAGCAGTACTTC. As protein: CASSLARDGTYEQYF. The chain carries TRBV7-2 and TRBJ2-7, with D tentatively TRBD1 or TRBD2 (5 bases each). Germline CDR1 is SGHTA and CDR2 is FQGNSA. The CDR3 sequence is 15 residues long. V lost 0 bases to trimming and J lost 2 bases, with 11 bases between them.